This T cell receptor beta chain was identified during a study of blood T cells in healthy people across ages. Primed by a sample-barcoded 5' primer and a J-beta primer mix, a second PCR proceeded for about 7 to 11 cycles. TCRdb reprocessed the 5' RACE reads via MiXCR and lists one record per CDR3 protein. Of some 710,000 distinct CDR3 sequences listed, around 50% are singletons. Germline V gene data show CDR1 as MNHNY and CDR2 as SVGAGI (reference sequence). CDR3 length equals 12 residues. V was shortened by 3 bases and J by 4 bases, with 7 bases between the two germline ends. Individuals who donated were healthy Caucasians from Russia aged about 6 to 100. The authors isolated at least 6 million PBMCs per sample. This clonotype was observed many times.

The sequencing input was blood. The source is a man at least 80 years old in good health. V is TRBV6-6 and J is TRBJ2-7; D may correspond to TRBD1 or TRBD2 (5 bases each). The CDR3 nucleotides are TGTGCCAGCAGTTATGAGGGGTACGAGCAGTACTTC. This translates into CASSYEGYEQYF.